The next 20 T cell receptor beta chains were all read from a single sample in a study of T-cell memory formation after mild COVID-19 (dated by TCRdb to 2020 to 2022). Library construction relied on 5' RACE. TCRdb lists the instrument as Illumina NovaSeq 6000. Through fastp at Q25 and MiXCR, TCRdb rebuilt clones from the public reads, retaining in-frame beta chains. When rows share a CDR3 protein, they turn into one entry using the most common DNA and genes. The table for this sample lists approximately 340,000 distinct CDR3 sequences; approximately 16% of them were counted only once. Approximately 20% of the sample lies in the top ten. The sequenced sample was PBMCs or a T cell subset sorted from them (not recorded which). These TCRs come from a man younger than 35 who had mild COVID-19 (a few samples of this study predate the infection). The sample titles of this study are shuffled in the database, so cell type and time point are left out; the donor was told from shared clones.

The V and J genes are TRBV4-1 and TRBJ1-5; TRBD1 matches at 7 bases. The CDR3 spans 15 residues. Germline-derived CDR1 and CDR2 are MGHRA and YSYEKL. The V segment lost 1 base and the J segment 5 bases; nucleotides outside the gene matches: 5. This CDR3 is CASSQGGGGYQPQHF. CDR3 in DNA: TGCGCCAGCAGCCAAGGAGGAGGGGGCTATCAGCCCCAGCATTTT.

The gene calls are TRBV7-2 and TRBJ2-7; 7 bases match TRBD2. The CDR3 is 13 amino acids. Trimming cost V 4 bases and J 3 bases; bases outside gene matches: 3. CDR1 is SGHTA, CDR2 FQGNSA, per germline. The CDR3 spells CASSWGGFYEQYF. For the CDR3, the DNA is TGTGCCAGCAGCTGGGGGGGGTTCTACGAGCAGTACTTC.

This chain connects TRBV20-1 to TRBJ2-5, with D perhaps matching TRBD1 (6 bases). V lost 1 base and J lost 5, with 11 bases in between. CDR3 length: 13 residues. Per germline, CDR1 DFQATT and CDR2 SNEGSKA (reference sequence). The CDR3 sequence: CSARVTGVETQYF. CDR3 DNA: TGCAGTGCTAGAGTGACAGGCGTCGAGACCCAGTACTTC.

The CDR3, as DNA: TGTGCCTCGAGGCAGACCGACTTCTATGGCTACACCTTC. Amino acids: CASRQTDFYGYTF. The chain links TRBV10-3 to TRBJ1-2, with D unresolved. Germline CDR1 and CDR2: ENHRY and SYGVKD. Between the trimmed V and J ends, which lost 11 bases and 4 bases, there was a span of 17 bases. This CDR3 is 13 amino acids long.

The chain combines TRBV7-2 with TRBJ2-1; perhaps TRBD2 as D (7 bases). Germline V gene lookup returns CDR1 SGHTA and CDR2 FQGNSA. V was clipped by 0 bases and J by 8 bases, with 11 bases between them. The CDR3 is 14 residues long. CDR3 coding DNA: TGTGCCAGCAGCTTAGCGGGGGGGCGAGATGAGCAGTTCTTC. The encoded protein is CASSLAGGRDEQFF.

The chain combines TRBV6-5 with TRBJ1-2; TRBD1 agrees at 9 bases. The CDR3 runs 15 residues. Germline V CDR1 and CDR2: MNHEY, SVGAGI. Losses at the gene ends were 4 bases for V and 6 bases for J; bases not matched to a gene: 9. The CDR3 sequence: CASSLRPTGGDGYTF. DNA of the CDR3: TGTGCCAGCAGTTTAAGACCCACAGGGGGCGATGGCTACACCTTC.

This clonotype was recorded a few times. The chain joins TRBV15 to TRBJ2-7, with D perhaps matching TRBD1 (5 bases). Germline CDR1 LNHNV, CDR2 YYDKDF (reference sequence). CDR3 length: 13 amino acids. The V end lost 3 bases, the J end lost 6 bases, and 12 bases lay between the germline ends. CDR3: CATSSDSTGEQYV. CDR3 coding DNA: TGTGCCACCAGCAGTGACAGCACGGGCGAGCAGTACGTC.

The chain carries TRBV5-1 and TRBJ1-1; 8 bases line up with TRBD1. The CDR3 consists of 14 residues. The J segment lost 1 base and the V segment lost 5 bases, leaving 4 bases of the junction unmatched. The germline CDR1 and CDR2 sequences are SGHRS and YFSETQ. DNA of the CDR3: TGCGCCAGCAGACGAGGACAGGGGAACACTGAAGCTTTCTTT. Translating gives CASRRGQGNTEAFF.

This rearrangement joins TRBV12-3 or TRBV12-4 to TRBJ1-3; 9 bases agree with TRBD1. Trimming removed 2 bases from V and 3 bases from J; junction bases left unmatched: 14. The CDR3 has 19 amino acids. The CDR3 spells CASSLRGQGSFLRGNTIYF. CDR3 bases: TGTGCCAGCAGTTTACGGGGACAGGGATCTTTTTTGCGTGGAAACACCATATATTTT.

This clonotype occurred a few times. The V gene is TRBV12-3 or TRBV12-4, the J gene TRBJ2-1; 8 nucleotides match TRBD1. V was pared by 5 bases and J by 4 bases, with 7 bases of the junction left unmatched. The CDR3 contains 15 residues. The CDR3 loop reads CASSPDRGLYNEQFF. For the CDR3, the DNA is TGTGCCAGCAGTCCAGACAGGGGCCTTTACAATGAGCAGTTCTTC.

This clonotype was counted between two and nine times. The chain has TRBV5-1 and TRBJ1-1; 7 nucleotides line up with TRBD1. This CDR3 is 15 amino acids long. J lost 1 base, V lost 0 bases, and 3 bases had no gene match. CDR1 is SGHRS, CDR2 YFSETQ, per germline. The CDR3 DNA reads TGCGCCAGCAGCTTGGCTGGACAGGAGAACACTGAAGCTTTCTTT. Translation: CASSLAGQENTEAFF.

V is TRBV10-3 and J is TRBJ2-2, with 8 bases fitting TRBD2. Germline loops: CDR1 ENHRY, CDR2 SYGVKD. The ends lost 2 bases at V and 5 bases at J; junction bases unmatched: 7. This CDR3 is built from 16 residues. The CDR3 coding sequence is TGTGCCATCAGTGAGCGCACTAGCGGCCGGACCGGGGAGCTGTTTTTT. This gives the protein CAISERTSGRTGELFF.

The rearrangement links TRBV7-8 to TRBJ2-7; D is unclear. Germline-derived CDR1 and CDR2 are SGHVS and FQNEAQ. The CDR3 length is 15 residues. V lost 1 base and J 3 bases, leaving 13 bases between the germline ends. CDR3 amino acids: CASSLETDLGYEQYV. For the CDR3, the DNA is TGTGCCAGCAGCTTAGAGACGGACCTGGGCTACGAGCAGTACGTC.

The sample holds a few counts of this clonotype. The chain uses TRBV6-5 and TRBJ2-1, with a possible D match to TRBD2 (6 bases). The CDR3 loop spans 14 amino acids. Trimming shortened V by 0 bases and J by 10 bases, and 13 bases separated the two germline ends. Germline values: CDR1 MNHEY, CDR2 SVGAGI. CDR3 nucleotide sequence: TGTGCCAGCAGTTACTCGGCTGCTGGAGGGGAGCAGTTCTTC. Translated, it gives CASSYSAAGGEQFF.

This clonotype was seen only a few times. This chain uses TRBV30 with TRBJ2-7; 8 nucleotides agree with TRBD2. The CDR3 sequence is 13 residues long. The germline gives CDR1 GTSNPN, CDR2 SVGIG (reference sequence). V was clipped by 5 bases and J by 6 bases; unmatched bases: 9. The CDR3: CAWGTGTSSEQYF. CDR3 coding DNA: TGTGCCTGGGGGACCGGGACTAGTTCCGAGCAGTACTTC.

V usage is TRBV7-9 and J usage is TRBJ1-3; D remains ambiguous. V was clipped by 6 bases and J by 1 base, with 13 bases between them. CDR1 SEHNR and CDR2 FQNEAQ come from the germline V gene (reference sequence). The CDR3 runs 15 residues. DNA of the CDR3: TGTGCCAGCAGTAACCATTATGGATCTGGAAACACCATATATTTT. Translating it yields CASSNHYGSGNTIYF.

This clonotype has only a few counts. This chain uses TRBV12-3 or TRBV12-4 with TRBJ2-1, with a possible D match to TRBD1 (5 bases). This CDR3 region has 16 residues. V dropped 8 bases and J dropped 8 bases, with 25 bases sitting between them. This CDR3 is CASYSQGVRSFDEQFF. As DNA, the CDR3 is TGTGCCAGCTACTCCCAGGGCGTACGATCGTTCGATGAGCAGTTCTTC.

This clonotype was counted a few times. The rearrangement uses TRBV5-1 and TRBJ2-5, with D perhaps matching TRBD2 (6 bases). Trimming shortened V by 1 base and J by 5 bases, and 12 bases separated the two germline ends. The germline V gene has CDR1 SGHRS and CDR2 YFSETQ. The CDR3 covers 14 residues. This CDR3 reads CASSLTGVGETQYF. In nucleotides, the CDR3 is TGCGCCAGCAGCTTGACGGGGGTAGGGGAGACCCAGTACTTC.

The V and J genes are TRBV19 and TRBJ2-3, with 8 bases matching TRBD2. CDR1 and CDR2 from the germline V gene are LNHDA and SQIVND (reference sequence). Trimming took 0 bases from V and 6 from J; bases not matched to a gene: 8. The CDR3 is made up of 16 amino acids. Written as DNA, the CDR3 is TGTGCCAGTAGTATAGATCAAGCGGGGGCCCTTGATACGCAGTATTTT. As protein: CASSIDQAGALDTQYF.

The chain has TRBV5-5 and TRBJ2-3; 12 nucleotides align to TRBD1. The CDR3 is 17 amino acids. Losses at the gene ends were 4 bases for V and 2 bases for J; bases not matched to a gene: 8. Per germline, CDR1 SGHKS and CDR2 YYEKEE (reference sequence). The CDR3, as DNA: TGTGCCAGCAGCCTCCGGGACAGGGGGCTCCCCACAGATACGCAGTATTTT. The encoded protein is CASSLRDRGLPTDTQYF. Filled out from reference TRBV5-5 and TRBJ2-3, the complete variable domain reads DAGVTQSPTHLIKTRGQQVTLRCSPISGHKSVSWYQQVLGQGPQFIFQYYEKEERGRGNFPDRFSARQFPNYSSELNVNALLLGDSALYLCASSLRDRGLPTDTQYFGPGTRLTVL.